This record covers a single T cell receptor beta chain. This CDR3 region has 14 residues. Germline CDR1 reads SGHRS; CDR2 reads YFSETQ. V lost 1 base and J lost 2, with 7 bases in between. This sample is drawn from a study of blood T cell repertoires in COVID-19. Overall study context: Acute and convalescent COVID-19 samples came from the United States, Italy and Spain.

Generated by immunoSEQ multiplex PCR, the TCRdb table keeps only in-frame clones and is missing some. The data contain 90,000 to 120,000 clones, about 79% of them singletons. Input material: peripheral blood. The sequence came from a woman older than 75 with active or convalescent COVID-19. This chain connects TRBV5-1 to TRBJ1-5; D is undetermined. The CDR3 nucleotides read TGCGCCAGCAGCTTGTCCGGAGGCAATCAGCCCCAGCATTTT. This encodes CASSLSGGNQPQHF.